These 7 T cell receptor beta chains were all obtained from the same sample, sequenced in a study of T-cell memory formation after mild COVID-19. TCRdb re-called the 5' RACE reads through MiXCR, storing one row per CDR3 protein. The table shows 450,000 or so distinct CDR3 sequences, with over 15% occurring only once. Sample: PBMCs or a T cell subset sorted from them (not recorded which). The receptors originated from an adult woman who had mild COVID-19 (a few samples of this study predate the infection). Cell type and time point are not known.

This clonotype was seen a handful of times. V and J are TRBV23-1 and TRBJ1-2; weak D call: TRBD1 (5 bases). TRBV23-1 is noted as an ORF with a role that remains uncertain. Deletions cut 4 bases from V and 8 bases from J, with 11 bases between. This CDR3 contains 12 residues. The DNA for the CDR3 is TGCGCCAGCAGTCTCCCCGGGACCGGCTACACCTTC. Its protein is CASSLPGTGYTF.

This clonotype has a handful of counts. This chain uses TRBV29-1 with TRBJ2-7, with a possible D match to TRBD1 (5 bases). The V and J ends lost 4 bases and 7 bases respectively, with 17 bases between them. This CDR3 has 13 residues. Germline V gene lookup returns CDR1 SQVTM and CDR2 ANQGSEA. This CDR3 is CSVVVFGQREQYF. For the CDR3, the DNA is TGCAGCGTTGTCGTCTTTGGACAAAGGGAGCAGTACTTC.

This rearrangement joins TRBV19 to TRBJ2-7, with D unclear. The CDR3 spans 13 residues. The V gene lost 3 bases and the J gene lost 3 bases, with 9 bases spanning the gap. Germline V gene data show CDR1 as LNHDA and CDR2 as SQIVND (reference sequence). The CDR3, as DNA: TGTGCCAGTAGTATGGGGATTATCTACGAGCAGTACTTC. It codes for CASSMGIIYEQYF. The full variable domain, its missing parts supplied by reference TRBV19 and TRBJ2-7, is DGGITQSPKYLFRKEGQNVTLSCEQNLNHDAMYWYRQDPGQGLRLIYYSQIVNDFQKGDIAEGYSVSREKKESFPLTVTSAQKNPTAFYLCASSMGIIYEQYFGPGTRLTVT.

This clonotype was counted only a few times. The genes are TRBV7-3 and TRBJ1-1; D may be TRBD1 (5 bases). Germline V lookup: CDR1 SGHTA, CDR2 FQGTGA. The germline V and J ends were trimmed by 3 bases and 7 bases, with 12 bases remaining between them. This CDR3 has 13 amino acids. The CDR3: CASSFLATDEAFF. In nucleotides, the CDR3 is TGTGCCAGCAGCTTTTTGGCGACAGATGAAGCTTTCTTT.

In nucleotides, the CDR3 is TGTGCCAGCAGCGGACGACAGGGAAACGCGGTCGAGCAGTACTTC. It yields the protein CASSGRQGNAVEQYF. The genes are TRBV5-6 and TRBJ2-7; TRBD1 matches 7 bases. The CDR3 runs 15 residues. V lost 4 bases and J lost 6; bases outside the gene matches: 13. Germline values: CDR1 SGHDT, CDR2 YYEEEE.

This clonotype was seen only a few times. The chain has TRBV5-8 and TRBJ1-5, with 9 bases lining up with TRBD1. The V segment lost 2 bases and the J segment 11 bases; nucleotides outside the gene matches: 11. CDR1 is SGHTS and CDR2 is YDEGEE in the germline V gene. The CDR3 loop spans 15 amino acids. CDR3 loop: CASSFPGTGRIAQHF. The CDR3 nucleotides read TGTGCCAGCAGCTTTCCCGGGACAGGGCGGATCGCCCAGCATTTT.

This clonotype has more than one count but fewer than ten. The chain carries TRBV25-1 and TRBJ2-7; no definite D call. Trimming took off 6 bases at V and 5 bases at J, with 14 bases between the two ends. Germline loops: CDR1 MGHDK, CDR2 SYGVNS. There are 13 residues in the CDR3. In nucleotides, the CDR3 is TGTGCCAGCAGCCGAGGTGTGCCGGACGAGCAGTACTTC. This gives the protein CASSRGVPDEQYF.